This T cell receptor (beta chain) was identified in a study of T cell responses to AZD1222 COVID-19 vaccine. Across the whole study: Second-dose schedules of about 4 or about 12 weeks were combined. Study findings and constraints: Spike-specific TCR breadth rose after two AZD1222 doses, and depth rose as well. The donors showed a predominance of white British ancestry and of females, with possible underestimation of clonal diversity. Unmutated variant regions reportedly attract nearly half of all spike-specific TCRs.

In the case of this clone: Its specificity is not known.

Sequenced by immunoSEQ multiplex PCR; TCRdb stores in-frame clones only, minus some. The table shows approximately 150,000 clones, with approximately 90% occurring only once. This clonotype was obtained from an adult in good health. The sequencing used peripheral blood, collected on day 0 of AZD1222 vaccination.

CDR3 sequence: CASSVLAGDPTGELFF. CDR3 bases: TGTGCCAGCAGCGTACTAGCGGGGGACCCCACCGGGGAGCTGTTTTTT. The chain links TRBV9 to TRBJ2-2, with 10 bases that match TRBD2. Germline CDR1 and CDR2: SGDLS and YYNGEE. J was trimmed by 4 bases and V by 1 base; bases with no gene match: 4. The CDR3 is made up of 16 amino acids.